Given below is one TCR beta chain in context. This specimen belongs to a study of shared clonotypes between healthy human individuals. The assay was run at deep level. Libraries were prepared by immunoSEQ multiplex PCR; TCRdb keeps only in-frame clonotypes and omits some of them. The sample contains some 510,000 clones, around 74% of which appear only once. Sequenced: PBMCs. The source is a woman aged 40-49 years in good health. Some clones in this sample may be carry-over from other donors' samples.

Here the CDR3 DNA reads TGTGCCAGCAGACCAGGACTAGCGGCCACAGATACGCAGTATTTT. It specifies CASRPGLAATDTQYF. The chain recombines TRBV7-3 with TRBJ2-3; 10 bases align to TRBD2. The CDR3 is 15 residues long. Germline V CDR1 and CDR2: SGHTA, FQGTGA. J lost 2 bases, V lost 6 bases, and 5 bases had no gene match.